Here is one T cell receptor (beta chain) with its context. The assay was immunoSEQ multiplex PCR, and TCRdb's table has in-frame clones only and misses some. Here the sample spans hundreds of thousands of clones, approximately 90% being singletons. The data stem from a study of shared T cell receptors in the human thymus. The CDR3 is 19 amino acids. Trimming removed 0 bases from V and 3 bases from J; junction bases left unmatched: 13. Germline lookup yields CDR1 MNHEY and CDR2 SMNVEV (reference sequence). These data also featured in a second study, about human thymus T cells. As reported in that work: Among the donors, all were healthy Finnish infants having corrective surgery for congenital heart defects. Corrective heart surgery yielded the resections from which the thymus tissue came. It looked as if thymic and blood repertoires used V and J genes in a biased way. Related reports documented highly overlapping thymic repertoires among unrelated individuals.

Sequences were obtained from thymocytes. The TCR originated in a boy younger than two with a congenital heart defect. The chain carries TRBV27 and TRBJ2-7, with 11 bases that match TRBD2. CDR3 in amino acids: CASSLSLSSGRTNYYEQYF. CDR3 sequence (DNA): TGTGCCAGCAGTTTATCTCTGTCTAGCGGGAGGACCAATTACTACGAGCAGTACTTC.